One sample yielded the 19 T cell receptor beta chains listed below, sequenced in a study of cytomegalovirus exposure and HLA in healthy donors. 60 Vbeta and 13 Jbeta primers were used in PCR. This table comes from immunoSEQ multiplex PCR, and its TCRdb copy is limited to in-frame clones, with some not included. The repertoire holds roughly 100,000 clones, about 74% seen once, with roughly 9.6% in the top ten. Sequencing was done on a sample of PBMCs. All receptors derive from a male donor in good health and CMV-seropositive.

The table lists this clone with a few counts. The rearrangement uses TRBV2 and TRBJ2-7, with 7 bases matching TRBD2. The CDR3 is 14 residues long. Germline V gene sequence: CDR1 SNHLY, CDR2 FYNNEI. V dropped 3 bases and J dropped 4; count of bases not matched to a gene: 6. Written as DNA, the CDR3 is TGTGCCAGCAGTGAGCGGGAGTCGGCTTACGAGCAGTACTTC. The encoded protein is CASSERESAYEQYF.

V and J are TRBV28 and TRBJ1-1, with D possibly TRBD1 on 5 matching bases. CDR1 and CDR2 (germline): MDHEN, SYDVKM. V lost 10 bases and J lost 2, with 17 bases in between. The CDR3 contains 14 residues. For the CDR3, the DNA is TGTGCCACCGAGCCCCCAGGGACTAACACTGAAGCTTTCTTT. Protein sequence: CATEPPGTNTEAFF.

The rearrangement joins TRBV10-3 to TRBJ1-6; no clear D gene. This CDR3 contains 13 residues. V was clipped by 8 bases and J by 5 bases, with 10 bases between them. The germline gives CDR1 ENHRY, CDR2 SYGVKD. CDR3 nucleotide sequence: TGTGCCATCCGAGGGCAGAATAATTCACCCCTCCACTTT. Residues: CAIRGQNNSPLHF.

This sequence joins TRBV7-2 and TRBJ2-2, with 13 bases aligning to TRBD2. Germline assignment: CDR1 SGHTA and CDR2 FQGNSA. Trimming took 10 bases from V and 5 from J; bases not matched to a gene: 10. The CDR3 loop spans 16 amino acids. CDR3 amino acids: CATSGTSGIVTGELFF. The CDR3 DNA reads as TGTGCCACCTCCGGGACTAGCGGGATCGTGACCGGGGAGCTGTTTTTT.

The chain has TRBV11-2 and TRBJ2-1; TRBD1 is a possible D gene (6 bases). This CDR3 is 14 amino acids long. V shed 8 bases and J shed 0 bases, with 11 bases lying between them. Germline CDR1 and CDR2: SGHAT and FQNNGV. CDR3 amino acids: CASPGVSSYNEQFF. CDR3 DNA sequence: TGTGCCAGCCCAGGGGTATCCTCCTACAATGAGCAGTTCTTC. The whole variable domain, filled in from reference TRBV11-2 and TRBJ2-1, reads EAGVAQSPRYKIIEKRQSVAFWCNPISGHATLYWYQQILGQGPKLLIQFQNNGVVDDSQLPKDRFSAERLKGVDSTLKIQPAKLEDSAVYLCASPGVSSYNEQFFGPGTRLTVL.

This clone was seen only once. The chain couples TRBV7-2 to TRBJ2-5; 9 positions agree with TRBD2. The closer fit of TRBJ2-7 to the DNA end suggests the J call may be wrong. CDR1 is SGHTA, CDR2 FQGNSA, per germline. The CDR3 loop spans 15 amino acids. DNA of the CDR3: TGTGCCAGCAGCCTATGGGGCGGGGGGGCCTACGAGCAGTACTTC. Translation: CASSLWGGGAYEQYF.

The chain combines TRBV19 with TRBJ2-5; TRBD1 matches 11 bases. This CDR3 is 15 amino acids long. Germline V gene sequence: CDR1 LNHDA, CDR2 SQIVND (reference sequence). V was clipped by 5 bases and J by 5 bases; unmatched bases: 7. DNA of the CDR3: TGTGCCAGTAGTTCCGGGACAGGGGGTGATGAGACCCAGTACTTC. Translated, it gives CASSSGTGGDETQYF.

The chain recombines TRBV11-1 with TRBJ2-3; D gene unclear. Per germline, CDR1 SGHAT and CDR2 FQDESV (reference sequence). The CDR3 is made up of 15 amino acids. V lost 6 bases to trimming and J lost 1 base, with 14 bases between them. This chain's CDR3 is CASSLRPFRTDTQYF. The DNA of the CDR3 is TGTGCCAGCAGTCTCAGGCCTTTCCGCACAGATACGCAGTATTTT.

The chain is built from TRBV5-8 and TRBJ1-6; D unclear. CDR1 SGHTS and CDR2 YDEGEE come from the germline V gene. Trimming shortened V by 2 bases and J by 7 bases, and 7 bases separated the two germline ends. The CDR3 sequence is 13 residues long. CDR3 nucleotides: TGTGCCAGCAGCTTACGCGGGAATTCACCCCTCCACTTT. Its translation is CASSLRGNSPLHF. Using reference TRBV5-8 and TRBJ1-6 for the parts outside the CDR3, the full variable domain is EAGVTQSPTHLIKTRGQQATLRCSPISGHTSVYWYQQALGLGLQFLLWYDEGEERNRGNFPPRFSGRQFPNYSSELNVNALELEDSALYLCASSLRGNSPLHFGNGTRLTVT.

CDR3: CASSVALGFTDTQYF. CDR3 nucleotide sequence: TGTGCCAGCAGCGTAGCTCTCGGGTTCACAGATACGCAGTATTTT. The chain links TRBV9 to TRBJ2-3; D ambiguous. With 0 bases removed from V and 2 bases from J, the gap between germline ends came to 10 bases. Germline V lookup: CDR1 SGDLS, CDR2 YYNGEE. CDR3 length: 15 residues.

The chain combines TRBV10-1 with TRBJ2-7; TRBD2 matches 8 bases. This CDR3 contains 16 residues. The trim removed 3 bases at V and 5 bases at J, leaving 12 bases unmatched. Germline CDR1 is WNHNN and CDR2 is SYGVQD (reference sequence). CDR3 nucleotide sequence: TGCGCCAGCAGTGACCAAGAAAGACTAGCGATAGACGAGCAGTACTTC. Translated: CASSDQERLAIDEQYF.

With respect to this clone: One junction end does not reproduce the germline sequence, and a read error may be involved. The rearrangement links TRBV19 to TRBJ2-6, with D possibly being TRBD2 (6 bases). Per the germline V gene, CDR1 is LNHDA and CDR2 is SQIVND (reference sequence). This CDR3 has 15 amino acids. This CDR3 reads CASKEDYSGANGLTF. The CDR3 bases are TGTGCCAGTAAGGAGGACTACTCTGGGGCCAACGGCCTGACTTTC.

This rearrangement joins TRBV29-1 to TRBJ2-3, with D possibly being TRBD2 (5 bases). Germline CDR1 SQVTM, CDR2 ANQGSEA. The CDR3 extends over 10 amino acids. Trimming took 3 bases from V and 9 from J, leaving 7 bases between them. CDR3 nucleotide sequence: TGCAGCGTTGAGAGGAGGACGCAGTATTTT. It specifies CSVERRTQYF.

J is TRBJ2-7 and V is TRBV30, with 10 bases identical to TRBD1. V lost 2 bases, J lost 6 bases, and 7 bases stayed unmatched. The germline CDR1 and CDR2 sequences are GTSNPN and SVGIG (reference sequence). This CDR3 has 14 residues. CDR3 sequence reads: CAWSPGQGIFEQYF. The CDR3 DNA is TGTGCCTGGAGTCCGGGACAGGGGATTTTCGAGCAGTACTTC.

This chain joins TRBV15 and TRBJ2-4, with 8 bases aligning to TRBD2. Germline values: CDR1 LNHNV, CDR2 YYDKDF (reference sequence). Losses at the gene ends were 0 bases for V and 0 bases for J; bases not matched to a gene: 13. CDR3 length: 20 amino acids. CDR3 sequence (DNA): TGTGCCACCAGCAGAGATCCTGGGCTAGCGGGTTTACTAGCCAAAAACATTCAGTACTTC. Protein sequence: CATSRDPGLAGLLAKNIQYF.

This chain joins TRBV23-1 and TRBJ2-6; D not certain. TRBV23-1 counts as an open reading frame of uncertain function. The CDR3 spans 15 residues. The V and J ends lost 4 bases and 0 bases respectively, with 7 bases between them. The chain's CDR3 is CASSPKPSGANVLTF. As DNA, the CDR3 is TGCGCCAGCAGTCCCAAGCCCTCTGGGGCCAACGTCCTGACTTTC.

This rearrangement joins TRBV9 to TRBJ2-2; 7 bases fit TRBD2. Losses at the gene ends were 6 bases for V and 8 bases for J; bases not matched to a gene: 16. The germline V gene encodes CDR1 SGDLS and CDR2 YYNGEE. The CDR3 covers 16 residues. The CDR3 spells CASTLGVGGPAGELFF. CDR3 in DNA: TGTGCCAGCACCTTAGGGGTGGGAGGGCCGGCAGGGGAGCTGTTTTTT.

This rearrangement joins TRBV7-3 to TRBJ2-1; tentative D call: TRBD1 (5 bases). In germline, CDR1 is SGHTA, CDR2 FQGTGA. The CDR3 is 14 amino acids. Trimming removed 5 bases at V and 5 bases at J, with 13 bases between. The chain's CDR3 is CASSPQGPHNEQFF. DNA for the CDR3: TGTGCCAGCAGCCCCCAGGGTCCACACAATGAGCAGTTCTTC.

Of note for this clone: An end of the junction differs from the germline gene, which may be a read error. The chain has TRBV11-2 and TRBJ2-4; TRBD2 matches 7 bases. The CDR3 contains 17 residues. CDR1 is SGHAT and CDR2 is FQNNGV in the germline V gene. The CDR3 sequence: CASSSWVGREAKNSQYF. The CDR3 DNA is TGTGCCAGCAGCTCATGGGTGGGGAGGGAGGCCAAAAACAGTCAGTACTTC.